This TCR beta chain comes out of a study of shared clonotypes between healthy human individuals. Study-level results: Among several donors, around 5% of naive CD4 clonotypes were found in common. Larger richness was generally estimated for naive than memory subsets.

To note about this clone: Its antigen is undetermined.

V lost 6 bases and J lost 1, with 10 bases in between. This CDR3 spans 13 amino acids. Per germline, CDR1 GTSNPN and CDR2 SVGIG (reference sequence). Genomic DNA from each subset was divided evenly over several immunoSEQ plates. Source study methods: Filtering differed, since immunoSEQ gave only junction sequences and no quality scores. Profiling relied on immunoSEQ multiplex PCR, and the TCRdb table lists in-frame clones only, not all of them. The V and J calls and clone size come from that table; D and trimming were worked out from the DNA. This table holds about 2 million clones, roughly 94% found once.

Sequenced sample: naive CD4+ T cells sorted from blood. Subset defined: CD45RA+ positively selected. The receptor comes from a man between 18 and 29 years old in good health. The chain combines TRBV30 with TRBJ2-4; D gene ambiguous. CDR3 in amino acids: CACASNAKNIQYF. The CDR3 bases are TGTGCCTGCGCCTCAAACGCCAAAAACATTCAGTACTTC.